This passage covers 25 T cell receptor beta chains from one sample sequenced in a study of identical twins. TCRdb used MiXCR to reprocess the 5' RACE reads, holding one entry per CDR3 protein. The sample comprises about 220,000 distinct CDR3 sequences, more than 6.5% of which are singletons, and more than 1.5% rests with the top ten. In addition, the sample was reused for a study of yellow fever vaccine responses in identical twins.

Sequencing was carried out using memory (CD45RO+) T cells sorted from blood. These TCRs come from a young woman in good health.

This clonotype was seen only a few times. The gene calls are TRBV28 and TRBJ1-5; TRBD1 agrees at 7 bases. After removal of 7 bases from V and 7 bases from J, the junction contained 13 bases not matched to a gene. Germline V CDR1 and CDR2: MDHEN, SYDVKM. The CDR3 has 15 amino acids. The CDR3 nucleotides are TGTGCCAGCACCATTGATCAGGGGGTAGGGCAGCCCCAGCATTTT. Protein: CASTIDQGVGQPQHF.

This sequence joins TRBV4-1 and TRBJ2-2; 9 bases map to TRBD1. Losses at the gene ends were 4 bases for V and 5 bases for J; bases not matched to a gene: 8. In germline, CDR1 is MGHRA, CDR2 YSYEKL. The CDR3 contains 16 residues. The CDR3 protein is CASSPAQGARTGELFF. The DNA of the CDR3 is TGCGCCAGCAGCCCCGCACAGGGGGCTCGGACCGGGGAGCTGTTTTTT.

This clonotype has a count of ten or more. This sequence joins TRBV20-1 and TRBJ2-5; D unresolved. This CDR3 region has 14 residues. Per germline, CDR1 DFQATT and CDR2 SNEGSKA (reference sequence). Trimming took off 5 bases at V and 2 bases at J, with 15 bases between the two ends. CDR3 nucleotides: TGCAGTGCTCCTAATGAGGTCGATCAAGAGACCCAGTACTTC. Its translation: CSAPNEVDQETQYF.

This clonotype was recorded at least ten times. The genes are TRBV4-2 and TRBJ2-7, with D possibly TRBD1 on 5 matching bases. Germline CDR1 LGHNA, CDR2 YNFKEQ. The CDR3 is 14 residues long. V lost 0 bases and J lost 2, with 8 bases in between. In DNA form, the CDR3 reads TGTGCCAGCAGCCAAGATCAGGGTCCCTACGAGCAGTACTTC. It translates to CASSQDQGPYEQYF.

This clonotype was counted between two and nine times. The chain is built from TRBV12-3 or TRBV12-4 and TRBJ2-1; D is ambiguous. CDR3 size: 12 residues. V was trimmed by 8 bases and J by 4 bases, leaving 9 bases between them. CDR3 sequence (DNA): TGTGCCAGCTGCACTTCATACAATGAGCAGTTCTTC. Amino acids: CASCTSYNEQFF.

This clonotype was picked up a small number of times. The chain has TRBV2 and TRBJ2-5; D not resolved. This CDR3 has 14 amino acids. The germline V and J ends were trimmed by 5 bases and 5 bases, with 15 bases remaining between them. Germline CDR1 SNHLY, CDR2 FYNNEI. CDR3 sequence: CASSPRFPSETQYF. The CDR3 DNA reads TGTGCCAGCAGTCCCAGATTCCCCTCGGAGACCCAGTACTTC.

This clonotype has only a few counts. CDR3 residues: CASSRDIRHDEQYF. CDR3 coding DNA: TGTGCCAGCAGCCGGGACATCCGGCACGACGAGCAGTACTTC. The chain couples TRBV3-1 to TRBJ2-7, with a tentative D call TRBD1 (6 bases). This CDR3 contains 14 residues. V dropped 4 bases and J dropped 5 bases, with 15 bases sitting between them. Looked up from germline, CDR1 is LGHDT and CDR2 is YNNKEL (reference sequence).

The chain is built from TRBV6-5 and TRBJ2-7; D could derive from TRBD1 or TRBD2 (6 bases each). Germline V gene sequence: CDR1 MNHEY, CDR2 SVGAGI. Trimming removed 0 bases from V and 6 bases from J, with 12 bases in between. This CDR3 region has 14 residues. This CDR3 is CASSYSGTGAEQYF. The CDR3 region has the DNA TGTGCCAGCAGTTACTCTGGGACGGGGGCCGAGCAGTACTTC.

This clonotype was detected a few times. The chain has TRBV7-2 and TRBJ2-6; 10 bases fit TRBD1. Looked up from germline, CDR1 is SGHTA and CDR2 is FQGNSA. The CDR3 runs 17 residues. V was clipped by 4 bases and J by 4 bases; unmatched bases: 7. CDR3 sequence: CASSSLDRGLGANVLTF. The CDR3 DNA follows: TGTGCCAGCAGCTCCCTAGACAGGGGGCTAGGGGCCAACGTCCTGACTTTC.

This clonotype was detected many times. The V call is TRBV20-1, the J call TRBJ2-5; no clear D. Trimming took 2 bases from V and 3 from J, leaving 13 bases between them. CDR1 and CDR2 (germline): DFQATT, SNEGSKA (reference sequence). The CDR3 runs 14 residues. The CDR3 region has the DNA TGCAGTGCTAGACGGACCCCCCCGAAAGAGACCCAGTACTTC. Translated, it gives CSARRTPPKETQYF.

This clonotype was observed many times. The chain has TRBV7-2 and TRBJ1-4, with D maybe TRBD1 (5 bases). There are 13 residues in the CDR3. V shed 10 bases and J shed 0 bases, with 9 bases lying between them. The V gene's germline CDR1 is SGHTA and CDR2 FQGNSA. The CDR3 protein is CATSGATNEKLFF. CDR3 coding DNA: TGTGCCACTTCGGGGGCAACTAATGAAAAACTGTTTTTT.

The chain has TRBV27 and TRBJ2-4; no firm D call. Germline values: CDR1 MNHEY, CDR2 SMNVEV (reference sequence). The CDR3 is made up of 16 amino acids. V shed 6 bases and J shed 0 bases, with 15 bases lying between them. As DNA, the CDR3 is TGTGCCAGCAGCCCGCGGAACCAGTTAGCCAAAAACATTCAGTACTTC. Encoded protein: CASSPRNQLAKNIQYF.

This clonotype was recorded a few times. The chain recombines TRBV29-1 with TRBJ2-5; D might be TRBD2 (6 bases). Germline CDR1 is SQVTM and CDR2 is ANQGSEA. The length of the CDR3 is 15 residues. V dropped 6 bases and J dropped 4 bases, with 21 bases sitting between them. The CDR3 sequence is CSVDKLGWGGETQYF. CDR3 DNA: TGCAGCGTCGACAAATTGGGATGGGGAGGAGAGACCCAGTACTTC.

The sample holds a few counts of this clonotype. The chain combines TRBV6-1 with TRBJ1-2, with D hard to call. The CDR3 spans 14 residues. V was pared by 7 bases and J by 7 bases, with 19 bases between. Per germline, CDR1 MNHNS and CDR2 SASEGT. CDR3 loop: CASTQVRGVSGYTF. The CDR3 DNA reads TGTGCCAGCACCCAGGTGCGGGGAGTGAGTGGCTACACCTTC.

Many counts were recorded for this clonotype. The J gene is TRBJ2-3, the V gene TRBV21-1; the D call TRBD2 from the table was never checked on the DNA. TRBV21-1 is noted as a pseudogene. The CDR3 covers 19 residues. The CDR3 is CASRKEGLAGDNCTDTQYF. CDR3 nucleotide sequence: TGTGCCAGCAGAAAAGAAGGACTAGCGGGCGATAATTGCACAGATACGCAGTATTTT.

This clonotype occurred a few times. This chain uses TRBV6-1 with TRBJ2-7; D is undetermined. V lost 10 bases to trimming and J lost 2 bases, with 18 bases between them. The CDR3 consists of 14 residues. CDR1 is MNHNS and CDR2 is SASEGT in the germline V gene. CDR3 in DNA: TGTGCCACCTTGGACCCGGGCCGAACCTACGAGCAGTACTTC. Translation gives CATLDPGRTYEQYF.

This clonotype was counted a few times. This rearrangement joins TRBV15 to TRBJ1-1; 12 bases agree with TRBD1. The V gene's germline CDR1 is LNHNV and CDR2 YYDKDF (reference sequence). There are 16 residues in the CDR3. V dropped 7 bases and J dropped 0; count of bases not matched to a gene: 6. In DNA, the CDR3 is TGTGCCACCATGGCGGGACAGGGGGCGATGAACACTGAAGCTTTCTTT. Its translation: CATMAGQGAMNTEAFF.

In this sample, this clonotype turned up a few times. The rearrangement uses TRBV13 and TRBJ2-2, with 7 bases identical to TRBD1. This CDR3 comprises 16 residues. The ends lost 2 bases at V and 1 base at J; junction bases unmatched: 4. The V gene's germline CDR1 is PRHDT and CDR2 FYEKMQ (reference sequence). For the CDR3, the DNA is TGTGCCAGCAGCTTACCTAGACAGGGGAACACCGGGGAGCTGTTTTTT. Translated, it gives CASSLPRQGNTGELFF. The whole variable domain, filled in from reference TRBV13 and TRBJ2-2, reads AAGVIQSPRHLIKEKRETATLKCYPIPRHDTVYWYQQGPGQDPQFLISFYEKMQSDKGSIPDRFSAQQFSDYHSELNMSSLELGDSALYFCASSLPRQGNTGELFFGEGSRLTVL.

This clonotype was observed many times. The V gene is TRBV21-1, the J gene TRBJ2-7; the D segment call TRBD2 is taken from the table without a DNA check. TRBV21-1 is a pseudogene locus. This CDR3 has 17 amino acids. DNA of the CDR3: TGTGCCAGCACCCCTCCCACGCCAAGCGGGGGTTCCTACGAGCAGTACTTC. It yields the protein CASTPPTPSGGSYEQYF.

The genes are TRBV11-1 and TRBJ1-2, with 8 bases lining up with TRBD1. CDR3 length: 18 residues. V was pared by 6 bases and J by 1 base, with 16 bases of the junction left unmatched. The germline CDR1 and CDR2 sequences are SGHAT and FQDESV (reference sequence). CDR3 DNA sequence: TGTGCCAGCAGTCCTATGACCTCGACAGGGGCCTTTAACTATGGCTACACCTTC. This encodes CASSPMTSTGAFNYGYTF.

The table lists this clonotype with a few counts. The chain has TRBV19 and TRBJ2-6, with unresolved D. With 1 base removed from V and 0 bases from J, the gap between germline ends came to 13 bases. The germline CDR1 and CDR2 sequences are LNHDA and SQIVND (reference sequence). This CDR3 spans 18 amino acids. The CDR3 nucleotides read TGTGCCAGTAGTATAGGAAGCGCCAAGGTCTCTGGGGCCAACGTCCTGACTTTC. It encodes CASSIGSAKVSGANVLTF.

In this sample, this clonotype turned up many times. The chain combines TRBV20-1 with TRBJ2-3, with 7 bases lining up with TRBD1. The V and J ends lost 7 bases and 1 base, in that order; junction bases with no gene match: 8. The CDR3 runs to 14 residues. Germline V gene sequence: CDR1 DFQATT, CDR2 SNEGSKA (reference sequence). This CDR3 reads CSGVTGVRTDTQYF. CDR3 DNA: TGCAGTGGAGTCACAGGGGTGCGCACAGATACGCAGTATTTT.

V usage is TRBV19 and J usage is TRBJ2-7; 9 bases are a match to TRBD1. V was pared by 8 bases and J by 5 bases, with 13 bases of the junction left unmatched. The CDR3 contains 15 residues. Germline V lookup: CDR1 LNHDA, CDR2 SQIVND (reference sequence). Written as DNA, the CDR3 is TGTGCCAGTGGCCCAGCGGGGACAGGGTCTAACGAGCAGTACTTC. Protein sequence: CASGPAGTGSNEQYF.

This clonotype was counted a few times. The chain carries TRBV5-1 and TRBJ2-7; D is unresolved. Looked up from germline, CDR1 is SGHRS and CDR2 is YFSETQ. The ends were cut back, 0 bases at V and 3 bases at J, with 7 bases in the middle. The CDR3 extends over 13 amino acids. The chain's CDR3 is CASSLELLYEQYF. In nucleotides, the CDR3 is TGCGCCAGCAGCTTGGAGCTACTCTACGAGCAGTACTTC.

The genes are TRBV5-5 and TRBJ2-1; 14 positions agree with TRBD2. This CDR3 region has 17 residues. The germline V gene encodes CDR1 SGHKS and CDR2 YYEKEE (reference sequence). The V gene end was trimmed by 7 bases and the J gene end by 5 bases; junction bases not matched to a gene: 11. DNA for the CDR3: TGTGCCAGCGGCCCAGGGACTAGCGGGGGTAAACACAATGAGCAGTTCTTC. Protein sequence: CASGPGTSGGKHNEQFF.